This T cell receptor beta chain was profiled in a study of blood T cell repertoires in COVID-19. Study background: Italy, Spain and the United States were the sources of the convalescent and acute COVID-19 samples. PBMCs, B-cell-depleted T cells, or T cells were the source of the cDNA or gDNA that made up the material.

This clone was found a few times. The same CDR3 is also encoded by other DNA sequences in this sample. The CDR3 loop spans 14 amino acids. The germline CDR1 and CDR2 sequences are SEHNR and FQNEAQ (reference sequence). V shed 5 bases and J 6 bases; nucleotides not matched to a gene: 3. In the original analysis: Estimates of nucleated cell counts were drawn from the amplification of reference gene primers. Sequenced by immunoSEQ multiplex PCR; TCRdb stores in-frame clones only, minus some. The V and J calls and the clone size are those of that table, but D and trimming were determined from the DNA. The sample lists under 200,000 clones, 75% to 85% occurring once.

V usage is TRBV7-9 and J usage is TRBJ1-4; TRBD1 matches 10 bases. The receptor's source is a human donor in a cohort sampled during active COVID-19. Sample: peripheral blood. The DNA of the CDR3 is TGTGCCAGCAGCCAGGACAGGGGGGATGAAAAACTGTTTTTT. Translation gives CASSQDRGDEKLFF.